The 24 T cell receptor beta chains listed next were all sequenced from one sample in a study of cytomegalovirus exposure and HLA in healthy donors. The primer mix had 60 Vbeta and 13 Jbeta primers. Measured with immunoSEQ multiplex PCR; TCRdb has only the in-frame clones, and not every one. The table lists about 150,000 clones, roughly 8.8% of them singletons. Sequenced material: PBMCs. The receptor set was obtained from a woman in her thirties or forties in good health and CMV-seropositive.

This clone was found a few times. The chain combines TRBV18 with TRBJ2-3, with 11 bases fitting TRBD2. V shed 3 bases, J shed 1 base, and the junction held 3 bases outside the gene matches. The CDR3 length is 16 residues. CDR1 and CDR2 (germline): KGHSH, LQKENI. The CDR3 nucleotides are TGTGCCAGCTCACCGAAGACTAGCGGGGGCACAGATACGCAGTATTTT. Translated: CASSPKTSGGTDTQYF.

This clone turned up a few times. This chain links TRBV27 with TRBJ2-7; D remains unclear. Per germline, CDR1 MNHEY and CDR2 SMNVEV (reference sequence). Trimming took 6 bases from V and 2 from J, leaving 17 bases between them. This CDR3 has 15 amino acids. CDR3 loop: CASSPGSRGPYEQYF. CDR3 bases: TGTGCCAGCAGCCCCGGGTCCAGAGGCCCCTACGAGCAGTACTTC.

In DNA, the CDR3 is TGCAGCGGGCGCAATTCGCCGGGTGAGCAGTTCTTC. Protein product: CSGRNSPGEQFF. The gene calls are TRBV29-1 and TRBJ2-1; D is uncertain. Trimming left V 7 bases short and J 9 bases short, with 16 bases between. The germline V gene has CDR1 SQVTM and CDR2 ANQGSEA. The CDR3 totals 12 residues.

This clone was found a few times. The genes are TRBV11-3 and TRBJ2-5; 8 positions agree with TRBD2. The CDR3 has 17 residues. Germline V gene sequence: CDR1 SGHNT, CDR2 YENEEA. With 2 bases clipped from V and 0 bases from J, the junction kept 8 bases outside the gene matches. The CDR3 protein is CASSLILADPYQETQYF. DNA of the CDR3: TGTGCCAGCAGCTTAATACTAGCGGACCCATACCAAGAGACCCAGTACTTC.

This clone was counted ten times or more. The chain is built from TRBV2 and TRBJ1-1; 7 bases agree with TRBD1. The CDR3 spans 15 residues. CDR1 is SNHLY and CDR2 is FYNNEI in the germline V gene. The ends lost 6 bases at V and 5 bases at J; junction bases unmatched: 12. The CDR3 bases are TGTGCCAGCAGCCCTCGGCAGGGGGTGGGGACTGAAGCTTTCTTT. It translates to CASSPRQGVGTEAFF.

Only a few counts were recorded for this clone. CDR3 loop: CASSLAWDRGNSPLHF. For the CDR3, the DNA is TGCGCCAGCAGCTTGGCCTGGGACAGGGGTAATTCACCCCTCCACTTT. This rearrangement joins TRBV5-1 to TRBJ1-6, with 10 bases aligning to TRBD1. CDR1 and CDR2 from the germline V gene are SGHRS and YFSETQ. The CDR3 has 16 amino acids. V was clipped by 0 bases and J by 6 bases; unmatched bases: 3.

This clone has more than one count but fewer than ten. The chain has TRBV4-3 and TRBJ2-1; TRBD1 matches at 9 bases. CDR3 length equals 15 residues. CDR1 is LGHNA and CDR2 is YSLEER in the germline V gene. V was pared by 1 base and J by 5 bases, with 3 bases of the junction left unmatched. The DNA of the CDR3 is TGCGCCAGCAGCCAAGGGACAGGGGTCCACAATGAGCAGTTCTTC. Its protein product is CASSQGTGVHNEQFF.

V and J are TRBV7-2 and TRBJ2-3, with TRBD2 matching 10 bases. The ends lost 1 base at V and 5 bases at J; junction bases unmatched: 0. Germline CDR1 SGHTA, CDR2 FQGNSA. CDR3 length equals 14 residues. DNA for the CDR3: TGTGCCAGCAGCTTAGGACTAGCGGGAGATACGCAGTATTTT. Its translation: CASSLGLAGDTQYF.

The CDR3 loop reads CASSPGGVPNEKLFF. CDR3 nucleotide sequence: TGTGCCAGCAGTCCGGGGGGGGTGCCTAATGAAAAACTGTTTTTT. The chain couples TRBV6-5 to TRBJ1-4; D possibly corresponds to TRBD1 (5 bases). Trimming removed 5 bases from V and 3 bases from J, with 13 bases in between. The CDR3 runs 15 residues. The germline V gene has CDR1 MNHEY and CDR2 SVGAGI.

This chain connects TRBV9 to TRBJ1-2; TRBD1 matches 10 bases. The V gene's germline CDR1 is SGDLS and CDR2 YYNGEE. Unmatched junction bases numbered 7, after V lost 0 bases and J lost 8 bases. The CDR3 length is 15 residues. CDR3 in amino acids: CASSVEPGQGTGYTF. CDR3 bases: TGTGCCAGCAGCGTAGAGCCGGGACAGGGGACCGGCTACACCTTC.

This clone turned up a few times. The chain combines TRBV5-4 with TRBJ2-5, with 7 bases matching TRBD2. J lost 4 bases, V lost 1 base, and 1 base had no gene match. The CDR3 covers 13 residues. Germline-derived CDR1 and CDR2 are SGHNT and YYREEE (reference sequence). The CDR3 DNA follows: TGTGCCAGCAGCTTGAGCGGGATAGAGACCCAGTACTTC. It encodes CASSLSGIETQYF.

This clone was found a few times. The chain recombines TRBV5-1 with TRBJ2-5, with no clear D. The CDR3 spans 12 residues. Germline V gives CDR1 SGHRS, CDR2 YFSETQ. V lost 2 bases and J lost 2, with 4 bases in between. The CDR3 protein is CASSFGQETQYF. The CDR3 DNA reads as TGCGCCAGCAGCTTCGGTCAAGAGACCCAGTACTTC.

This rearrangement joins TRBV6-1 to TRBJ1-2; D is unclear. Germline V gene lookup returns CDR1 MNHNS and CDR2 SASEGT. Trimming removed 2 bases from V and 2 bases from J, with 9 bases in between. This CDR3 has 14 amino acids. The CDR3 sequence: CASSEMLANYGYTF. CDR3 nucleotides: TGTGCCAGCAGTGAAATGCTGGCCAACTATGGCTACACCTTC.

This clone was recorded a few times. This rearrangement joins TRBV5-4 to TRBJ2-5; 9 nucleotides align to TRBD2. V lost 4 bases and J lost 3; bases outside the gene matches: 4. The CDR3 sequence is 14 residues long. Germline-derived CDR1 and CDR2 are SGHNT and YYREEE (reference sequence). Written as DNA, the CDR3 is TGTGCCAGCAGCACAGCGGGGGGAAAAGAGACCCAGTACTTC. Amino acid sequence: CASSTAGGKETQYF.

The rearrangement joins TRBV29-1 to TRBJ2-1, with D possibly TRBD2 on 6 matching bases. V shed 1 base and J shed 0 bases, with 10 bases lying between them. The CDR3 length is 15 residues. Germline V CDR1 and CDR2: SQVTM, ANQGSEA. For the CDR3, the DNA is TGCAGCGTTGAAGGGGGGGAAAGCTCCTACAATGAGCAGTTCTTC. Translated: CSVEGGESSYNEQFF.

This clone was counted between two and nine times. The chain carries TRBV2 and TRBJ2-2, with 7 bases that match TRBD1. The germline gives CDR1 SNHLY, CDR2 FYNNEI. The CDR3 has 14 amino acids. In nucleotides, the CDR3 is TGTGCAGCGGCCAGACAGGGTCTAAGCGGGGAGCTGTTTTTT. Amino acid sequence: CAAARQGLSGELFF.

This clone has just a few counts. DNA for the CDR3: TGTGCCAGCAGCTTGTGGGGAGGCAGGGCAGGGACGGGATATGGCTACACCTTC. Amino acids: CASSLWGGRAGTGYGYTF. The genes are TRBV5-8 and TRBJ1-2; possibly TRBD1 for D (5 bases). The CDR3 runs 18 residues. Germline V gene lookup returns CDR1 SGHTS and CDR2 YDEGEE. Trimming removed 1 base from V and 5 bases from J, with 24 bases in between.

The CDR3 loop reads CASRPGQLDRIEAFF. The CDR3, as DNA: TGTGCCAGCAGACCGGGACAGTTAGACCGGATTGAAGCTTTCTTT. The chain combines TRBV6-5 with TRBJ1-1, with 7 bases lining up with TRBD1. Germline V gives CDR1 MNHEY, CDR2 SVGAGI. J lost 7 bases, V lost 6 bases, and 14 bases had no gene match. This CDR3 has 15 residues.

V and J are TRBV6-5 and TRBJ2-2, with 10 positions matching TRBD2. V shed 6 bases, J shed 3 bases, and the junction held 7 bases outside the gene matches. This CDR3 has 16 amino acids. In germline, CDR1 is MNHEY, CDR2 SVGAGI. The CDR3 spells CASSYQRGGYTGELFF. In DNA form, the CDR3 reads TGTGCCAGCAGCTACCAGCGGGGGGGATACACCGGGGAGCTGTTTTTT.

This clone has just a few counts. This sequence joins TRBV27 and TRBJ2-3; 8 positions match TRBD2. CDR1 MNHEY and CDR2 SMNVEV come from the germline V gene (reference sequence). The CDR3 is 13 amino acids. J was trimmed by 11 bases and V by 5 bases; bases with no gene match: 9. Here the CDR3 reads CASSPQAAGGQYF. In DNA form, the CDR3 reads TGTGCCAGCAGTCCCCAGGCCGCGGGGGGGCAGTATTTT.

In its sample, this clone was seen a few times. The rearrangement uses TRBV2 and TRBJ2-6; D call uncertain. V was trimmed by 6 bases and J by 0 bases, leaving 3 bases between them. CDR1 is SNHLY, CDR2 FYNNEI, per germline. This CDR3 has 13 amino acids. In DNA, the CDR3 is TGTGCCAGCAGGTACTCTGGGGCCAACGTCCTGACTTTC. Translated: CASRYSGANVLTF.

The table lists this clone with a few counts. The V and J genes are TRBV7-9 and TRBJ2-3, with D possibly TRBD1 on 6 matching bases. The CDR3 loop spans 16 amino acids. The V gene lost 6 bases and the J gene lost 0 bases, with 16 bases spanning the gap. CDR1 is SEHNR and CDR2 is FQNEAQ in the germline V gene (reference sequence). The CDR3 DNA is TGTGCCAGCAGAAACCGGGACAACCCTAGCACAGATACGCAGTATTTT. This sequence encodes CASRNRDNPSTDTQYF. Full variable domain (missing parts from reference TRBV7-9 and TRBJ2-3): DTGVSQNPRHKITKRGQNVTFRCDPISEHNRLYWYRQTLGQGPEFLTYFQNEAQLEKSRLLSDRFSAERPKGSFSTLEIQRTEQGDSAMYLCASRNRDNPSTDTQYFGPGTRLTVL.

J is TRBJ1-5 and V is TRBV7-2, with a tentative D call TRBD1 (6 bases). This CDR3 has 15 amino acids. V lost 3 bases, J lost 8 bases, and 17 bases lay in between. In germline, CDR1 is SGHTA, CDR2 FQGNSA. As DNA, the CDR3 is TGTGCCAGCAGCTTGGAGGGGGGGGCGATTGAGCCCCAGCATTTT. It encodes CASSLEGGAIEPQHF. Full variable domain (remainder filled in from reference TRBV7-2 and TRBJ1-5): GAGVSQSPSNKVTEKGKDVELRCDPISGHTALYWYRQSLGQGLEFLIYFQGNSAPDKSGLPSDRFSAERTGGSVSTLTIQRTQQEDSAVYLCASSLEGGAIEPQHFGDGTRLSIL.

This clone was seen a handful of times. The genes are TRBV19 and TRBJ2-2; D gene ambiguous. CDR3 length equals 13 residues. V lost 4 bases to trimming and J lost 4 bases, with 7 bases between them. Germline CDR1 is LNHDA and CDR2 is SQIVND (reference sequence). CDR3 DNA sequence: TGTGCCAGTAGTACACTTGTCACCGGGGAGCTGTTTTTT. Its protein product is CASSTLVTGELFF.